This TCR beta chain stems from a study of OX40 agonist ivuxolimab in advanced cancers. About the research overall: Among those enrolled, mean age was roughly 55 years (range about 23 to 80) and approximately 83% were male. General study results and limits: Among the lowest peripheral clonal expansion occurred in 0.1-3.0 mg/kg partial responders. Blood T cells, both CD4+ and CD8+, expanded clonally by week 6 at 0.1 to 3.0 mg/kg.

A word on this clone: The antigen is unknown.

Systemic immunosuppression or a history of autoimmune disease excluded patients. Measured with immunoSEQ multiplex PCR; TCRdb has only the in-frame clones, and not every one. This sample has more than 55,000 clones, with roughly 85% found just once. The V gene lost 0 bases and the J gene lost 7 bases, with 14 bases spanning the gap. Germline V lookup: CDR1 SGHNT, CDR2 YYREEE (reference sequence). This CDR3 spans 16 amino acids. The receptor was derived from an adult with an advanced solid tumor such as melanoma, head and neck, liver or kidney cancer. The chain links TRBV5-4 to TRBJ1-6; tentatively, D is TRBD1 (6 bases). The material sequenced was CD4+ or CD8+ T cells sorted from blood, taken in a trial of the OX40 agonist ivuxolimab. The CDR3 spells CASSLDQQGINSPLHF. The DNA for the CDR3 is TGTGCCAGCAGCTTGGACCAACAGGGAATCAATTCACCCCTCCACTTT.